A single sample gave rise to the 13 T cell receptor beta chains below, sequenced in a study of T cell repertoires in cytomegalovirus infection. Via MiXCR, TCRdb re-called the reads, giving one row per CDR3 protein. The repertoire consists of under 300,000 distinct CDR3 sequences, with approximately 15% occurring once and the leading ten covering less than 50%. Material for sequencing was CD8+ T cells from PBMCs. Receptor source: a human donor in good health (CMV status not recorded). Some clones in this sample may be carry-over from other donors' samples.

In this sample, this clonotype turned up many times. V is TRBV7-2 and J is TRBJ2-7; either TRBD1 or TRBD2 may fit D (5 bases each). Germline assignment: CDR1 SGHTA and CDR2 FQGNSA. This CDR3 comprises 14 residues. V was shortened by 1 base and J by 2 bases, with 9 bases between the two germline ends. CDR3 in amino acids: CASSLGGETYEQYF. The CDR3 nucleotides are TGTGCCAGCAGCTTAGGAGGGGAAACCTACGAGCAGTACTTC. Filled out from reference TRBV7-2 and TRBJ2-7, the complete variable domain reads GAGVSQSPSNKVTEKGKDVELRCDPISGHTALYWYRQSLGQGLEFLIYFQGNSAPDKSGLPSDRFSAERTGGSVSTLTIQRTQQEDSAVYLCASSLGGETYEQYFGPGTRLTVT.

This clonotype was seen more than once but under ten times. The rearrangement links TRBV2 to TRBJ2-3; D is unclear. The CDR3 sequence is 14 residues long. Germline assignment: CDR1 SNHLY and CDR2 FYNNEI. CDR3 nucleotide sequence: TGTGTCACCCTGTCAGCGACCAGCACAGATACGCAGTATTTT. This translates into CVTLSATSTDTQYF.

This clonotype was observed at least ten times. The chain has TRBV6-1 and TRBJ1-2; D is ambiguous. The germline V gene encodes CDR1 MNHNS and CDR2 SASEGT. The CDR3 is 19 residues long. V was pared by 7 bases and J by 7 bases, with 34 bases between. The CDR3 protein is CASTSLRDFSYPSSSGYTF. CDR3 in DNA: TGTGCCAGCACCTCCCTTCGGGATTTTTCCTATCCTTCTTCCTCTGGCTACACCTTC.

This clonotype was counted only a few times. The V and J genes are TRBV6-2 or TRBV6-3 and TRBJ2-7; D may be TRBD1 or TRBD2 (5 bases each). The V gene's germline CDR1 is MNHEY and CDR2 SVGEGT. V shed 6 bases and J shed 2 bases, with 26 bases lying between them. This CDR3 is built from 18 residues. The CDR3: CASSRDGELDPDPYEQYF. The DNA for the CDR3 is TGTGCCAGCAGCAGGGACGGGGAGTTAGACCCCGACCCCTACGAGCAGTACTTC.

This clonotype was seen a few times. This chain links TRBV5-1 with TRBJ1-1; TRBD1 aligns across 7 bases. CDR1 and CDR2 (germline): SGHRS, YFSETQ. The CDR3 totals 16 residues. With V trimmed by 0 bases and J by 3 bases, 8 bases remained unmatched. The DNA for the CDR3 is TGCGCCAGCAGCTTGGGCGACAGGGAGGCGGACACTGAAGCTTTCTTT. Amino acids: CASSLGDREADTEAFF.

The CDR3 region is CASSSRGGGPQETQYF. The CDR3 nucleotides are TGTGCCAGCAGCTCGAGAGGCGGGGGGCCTCAAGAGACCCAGTACTTC. This chain joins TRBV5-4 and TRBJ2-5; TRBD2 matches 8 bases. Germline CDR1 SGHNT, CDR2 YYREEE (reference sequence). V shed 3 bases and J 2 bases; nucleotides not matched to a gene: 9. The CDR3 sequence is 16 residues long. The complete variable domain, with remaining parts taken from reference TRBV5-4 and TRBJ2-5, reads ETGVTQSPTHLIKTRGQQVTLRCSSQSGHNTVSWYQQALGQGPQFIFQYYREEENGRGNFPPRFSGLQFPNYSSELNVNALELDDSALYLCASSSRGGGPQETQYFGPGTRLLVL.

The chain combines TRBV9 with TRBJ2-2, with 7 bases identical to TRBD1. The CDR3 sequence is 17 residues long. The J segment lost 2 bases and the V segment lost 1 base, leaving 8 bases of the junction unmatched. Germline V gene sequence: CDR1 SGDLS, CDR2 YYNGEE. The CDR3 DNA follows: TGTGCCAGCAGCGTAAGGGTCCGGGACAGAAACACCGGGGAGCTGTTTTTT. Protein product: CASSVRVRDRNTGELFF.

A few counts support this clonotype. V is TRBV14 and J is TRBJ2-7, with D possibly matching TRBD2 (5 bases). Between the trimmed V and J ends, which lost 2 bases and 3 bases, there was a span of 14 bases. Germline V lookup: CDR1 SGHDN, CDR2 FVKESK. This CDR3 has 15 residues. CDR3 sequence (DNA): TGTGCCAGCAGCCAATACCCTTCCGGGAACTACGAGCAGTACTTC. It translates to CASSQYPSGNYEQYF.

Ten or more counts support this clonotype. The gene calls are TRBV7-9 and TRBJ1-1, with D perhaps TRBD1 (5 bases). Germline CDR1 reads SEHNR; CDR2 reads FQNEAQ (reference sequence). The CDR3 consists of 14 residues. V lost 3 bases, J lost 4 bases, and 12 bases lay in between. The CDR3 protein is CASSLPQGGTEAFF. The CDR3 DNA reads as TGTGCCAGCAGCTTGCCCCAGGGTGGCACTGAAGCTTTCTTT. Full variable domain (outside the CDR3, taken from reference TRBV7-9 and TRBJ1-1): DTGVSQNPRHKITKRGQNVTFRCDPISEHNRLYWYRQTLGQGPEFLTYFQNEAQLEKSRLLSDRFSAERPKGSFSTLEIQRTEQGDSAMYLCASSLPQGGTEAFFGQGTRLTVV.

As DNA, the CDR3 is TGTGCCAGCAGCGTTCTTCGACAGGGGAACACTGAAGCTTTCTTT. The encoded protein is CASSVLRQGNTEAFF. The chain carries TRBV9 and TRBJ1-1; TRBD1 matches at 7 bases. Germline V gene lookup returns CDR1 SGDLS and CDR2 YYNGEE. The CDR3 sequence is 15 residues long. V trimming: 2 bases; J trimming: 1 base; junction bases outside the gene matches: 5.

This clonotype was seen more than once but under ten times. The rearrangement joins TRBV28 to TRBJ2-7, with 12 bases identical to TRBD1. Trimming removed 4 bases from V and 3 bases from J; junction bases left unmatched: 16. Germline V gene data show CDR1 as MDHEN and CDR2 as SYDVKM. The CDR3 runs to 19 residues. In DNA, the CDR3 is TGTGCCAGCAGTTCACTAGTCCGGGACAGGGGGCTTTCAAGCTACGAGCAGTACTTC. Amino acid sequence: CASSSLVRDRGLSSYEQYF.

In its sample, this clonotype was seen many times. The rearrangement links TRBV7-8 to TRBJ2-3, with TRBD1 matching over 8 bases. CDR1 SGHVS and CDR2 FQNEAQ come from the germline V gene. This CDR3 is 20 amino acids long. After removal of 2 bases from V and 6 bases from J, the junction contained 22 bases not matched to a gene. CDR3 coding DNA: TGTGCCAGCAGCTTATTCCGGGACAGGCCCCCTTTGAGATCTGGGGATACGCAGTATTTT. Amino acids: CASSLFRDRPPLRSGDTQYF.

This clonotype has a handful of counts. The V call is TRBV9, the J call TRBJ2-2, with a weak D call TRBD1 (6 bases). Germline assignment: CDR1 SGDLS and CDR2 YYNGEE. Trimming left V 0 bases short and J 0 bases short, with 9 bases between. The CDR3 sequence is 16 residues long. CDR3 nucleotides: TGTGCCAGCAGCGTAGAAAGGACAGCGAACACCGGGGAGCTGTTTTTT. Its translation is CASSVERTANTGELFF.